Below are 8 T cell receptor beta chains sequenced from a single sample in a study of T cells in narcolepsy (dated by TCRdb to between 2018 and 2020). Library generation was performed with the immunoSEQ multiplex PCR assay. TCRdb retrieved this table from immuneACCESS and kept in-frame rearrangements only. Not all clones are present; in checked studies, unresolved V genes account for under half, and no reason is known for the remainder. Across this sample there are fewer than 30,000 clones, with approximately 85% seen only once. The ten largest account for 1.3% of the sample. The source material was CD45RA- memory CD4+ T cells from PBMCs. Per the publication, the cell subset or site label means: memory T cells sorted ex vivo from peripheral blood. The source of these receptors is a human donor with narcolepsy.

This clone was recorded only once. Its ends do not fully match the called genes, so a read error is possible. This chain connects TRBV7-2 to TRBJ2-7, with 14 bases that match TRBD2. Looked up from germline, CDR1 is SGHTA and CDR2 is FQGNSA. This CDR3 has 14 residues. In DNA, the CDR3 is TGTGCCAGCAGCCTTGCCGGGACTAGCGGGAGAAGGGACTTC. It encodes CASSLAGTSGRRDF.

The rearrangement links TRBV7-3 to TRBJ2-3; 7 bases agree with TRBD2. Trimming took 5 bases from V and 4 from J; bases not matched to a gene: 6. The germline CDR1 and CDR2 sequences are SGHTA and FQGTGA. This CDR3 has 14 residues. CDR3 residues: CASSRAGSPDTQYF. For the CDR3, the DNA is TGTGCCAGCAGCCGAGCGGGGTCTCCAGATACGCAGTATTTT.

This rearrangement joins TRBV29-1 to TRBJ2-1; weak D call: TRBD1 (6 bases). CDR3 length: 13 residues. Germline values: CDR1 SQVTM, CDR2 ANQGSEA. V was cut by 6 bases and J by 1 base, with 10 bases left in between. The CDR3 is CSVTGISYNEQFF. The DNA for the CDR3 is TGCAGCGTAACAGGGATTTCCTACAATGAGCAGTTCTTC.

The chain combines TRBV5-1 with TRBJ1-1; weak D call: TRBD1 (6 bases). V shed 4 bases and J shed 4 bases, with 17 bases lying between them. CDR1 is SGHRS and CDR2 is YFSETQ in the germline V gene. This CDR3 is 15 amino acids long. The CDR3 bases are TGCGCCAGCAGCCCTGGCGTCAGGGGAAGCACTGAAGCTTTCTTT. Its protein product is CASSPGVRGSTEAFF.

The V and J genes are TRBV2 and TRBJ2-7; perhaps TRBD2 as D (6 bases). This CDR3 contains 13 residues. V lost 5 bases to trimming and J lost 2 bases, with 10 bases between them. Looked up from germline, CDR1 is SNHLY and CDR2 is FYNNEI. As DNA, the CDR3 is TGTGCCAGCAGTACTAGCTACCCCTACGAGCAGTACTTC. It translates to CASSTSYPYEQYF.

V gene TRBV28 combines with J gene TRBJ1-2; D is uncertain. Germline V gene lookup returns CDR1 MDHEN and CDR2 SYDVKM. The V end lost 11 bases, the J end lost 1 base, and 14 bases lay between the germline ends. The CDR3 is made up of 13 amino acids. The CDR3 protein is CAVNVRSNYGYTF. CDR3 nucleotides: TGTGCCGTCAATGTTAGGAGTAACTATGGCTACACCTTC.

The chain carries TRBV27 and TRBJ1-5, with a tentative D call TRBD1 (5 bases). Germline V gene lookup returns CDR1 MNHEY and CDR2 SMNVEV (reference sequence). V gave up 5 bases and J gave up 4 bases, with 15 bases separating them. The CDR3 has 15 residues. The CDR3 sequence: CASSPPGKGNQPQHF. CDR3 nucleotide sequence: TGTGCCAGCAGTCCCCCAGGGAAGGGGAATCAGCCCCAGCATTTT.

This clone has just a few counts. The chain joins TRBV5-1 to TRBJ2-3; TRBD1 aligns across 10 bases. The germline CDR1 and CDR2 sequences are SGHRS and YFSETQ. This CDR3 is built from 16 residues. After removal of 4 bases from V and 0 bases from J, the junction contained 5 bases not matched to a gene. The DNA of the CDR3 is TGCGCCAGCAGCCCGCGACAGGGGGCGAGCACAGATACGCAGTATTTT. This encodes CASSPRQGASTDTQYF. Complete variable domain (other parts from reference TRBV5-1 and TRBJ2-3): KAGVTQTPRYLIKTRGQQVTLSCSPISGHRSVSWYQQTPGQGLQFLFEYFSETQRNKGNFPGRFSGRQFSNSRSEMNVSTLELGDSALYLCASSPRQGASTDTQYFGPGTRLTVL.